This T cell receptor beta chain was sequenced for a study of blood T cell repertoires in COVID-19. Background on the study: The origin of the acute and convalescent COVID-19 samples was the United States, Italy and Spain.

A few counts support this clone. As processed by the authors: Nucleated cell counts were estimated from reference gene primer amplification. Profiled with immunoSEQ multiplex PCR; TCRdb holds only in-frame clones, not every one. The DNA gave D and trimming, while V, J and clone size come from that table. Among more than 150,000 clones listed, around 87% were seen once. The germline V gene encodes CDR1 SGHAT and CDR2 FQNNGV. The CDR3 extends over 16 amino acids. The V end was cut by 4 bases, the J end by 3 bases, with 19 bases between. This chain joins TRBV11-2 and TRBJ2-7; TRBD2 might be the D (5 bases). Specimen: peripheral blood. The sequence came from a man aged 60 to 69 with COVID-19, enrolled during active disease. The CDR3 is CASSSLGGRIFYEQYF. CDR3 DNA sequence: TGTGCCAGCAGCTCCCTTGGAGGCAGAATCTTCTACGAGCAGTACTTC.